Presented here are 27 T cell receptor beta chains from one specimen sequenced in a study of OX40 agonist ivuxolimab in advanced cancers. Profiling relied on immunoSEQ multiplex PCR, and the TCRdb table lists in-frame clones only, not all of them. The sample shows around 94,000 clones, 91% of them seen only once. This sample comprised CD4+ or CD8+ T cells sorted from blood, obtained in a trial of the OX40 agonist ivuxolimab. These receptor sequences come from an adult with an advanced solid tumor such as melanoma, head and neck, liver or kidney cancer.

CDR3 in amino acids: CASSSVGGSDTQYF. The DNA of the CDR3 is TGTGCCAGCAGCTCCGTGGGGGGTAGCGATACGCAGTATTTT. The genes are TRBV7-9 and TRBJ2-3; TRBD2 is a possible D gene (6 bases). This CDR3 is 14 amino acids long. V lost 4 bases and J 6 bases, leaving 14 bases between the germline ends. Germline CDR1 is SEHNR and CDR2 is FQNEAQ (reference sequence).

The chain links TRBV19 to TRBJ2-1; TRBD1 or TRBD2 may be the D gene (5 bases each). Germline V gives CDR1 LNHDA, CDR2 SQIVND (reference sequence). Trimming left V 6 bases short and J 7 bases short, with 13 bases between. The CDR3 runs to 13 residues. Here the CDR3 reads CASRPGTWNEQFF. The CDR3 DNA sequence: TGTGCCAGTAGACCAGGGACGTGGAATGAGCAGTTCTTC.

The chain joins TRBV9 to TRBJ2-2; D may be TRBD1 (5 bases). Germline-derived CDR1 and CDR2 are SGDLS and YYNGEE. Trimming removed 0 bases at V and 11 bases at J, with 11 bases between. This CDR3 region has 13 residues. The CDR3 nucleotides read TGTGCCAGCAGCGTAGTCGGCCAGGGTGAGCTGTTTTTT. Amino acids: CASSVVGQGELFF.

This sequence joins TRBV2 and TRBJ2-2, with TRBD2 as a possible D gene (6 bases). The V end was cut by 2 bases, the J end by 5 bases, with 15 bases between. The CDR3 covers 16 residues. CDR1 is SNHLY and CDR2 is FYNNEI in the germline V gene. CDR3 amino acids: CASSERGLAGTGELFF. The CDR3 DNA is TGTGCCAGCAGTGAACGAGGTCTGGCGGGAACCGGGGAGCTGTTTTTT.

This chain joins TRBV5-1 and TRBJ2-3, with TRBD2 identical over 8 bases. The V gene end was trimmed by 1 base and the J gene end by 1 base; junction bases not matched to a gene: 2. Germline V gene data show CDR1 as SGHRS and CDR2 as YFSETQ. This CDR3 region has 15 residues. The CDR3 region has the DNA TGCGCCAGCAGCTTGAAGACTAGCGGCACAGATACGCAGTATTTT. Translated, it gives CASSLKTSGTDTQYF.

This CDR3 reads CASSKNVQGPRYGYTF. CDR3 bases: TGTGCCAGCAGCAAGAACGTACAGGGGCCCCGCTATGGCTACACCTTC. The rearrangement joins TRBV5-6 to TRBJ1-2; TRBD1 matches at 7 bases. CDR3 length: 16 amino acids. The junction had 13 bases not matched to a gene; V was cut back by 4 bases and J by 4 bases. Germline V gives CDR1 SGHDT, CDR2 YYEEEE.

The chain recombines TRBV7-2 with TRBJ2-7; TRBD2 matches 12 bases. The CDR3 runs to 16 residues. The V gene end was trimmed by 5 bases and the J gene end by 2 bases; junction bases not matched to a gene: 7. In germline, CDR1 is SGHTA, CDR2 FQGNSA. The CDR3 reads CASSAASGRAPYEQYF. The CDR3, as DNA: TGTGCCAGCAGCGCCGCTAGCGGGAGGGCCCCCTACGAGCAGTACTTC.

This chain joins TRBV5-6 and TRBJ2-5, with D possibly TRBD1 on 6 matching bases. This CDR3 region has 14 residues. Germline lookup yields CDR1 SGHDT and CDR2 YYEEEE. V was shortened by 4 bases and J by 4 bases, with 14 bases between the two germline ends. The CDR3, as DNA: TGTGCCAGCAGCCCTTCAGGGGTGGGAGAGACCCAGTACTTC. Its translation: CASSPSGVGETQYF.

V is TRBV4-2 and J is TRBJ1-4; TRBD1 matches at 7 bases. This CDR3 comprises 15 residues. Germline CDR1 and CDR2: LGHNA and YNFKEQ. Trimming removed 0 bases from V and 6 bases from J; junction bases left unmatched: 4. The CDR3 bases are TGTGCCAGCAGCCAAGAGGCCCAGGGGGATGAAAAACTGTTTTTT. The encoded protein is CASSQEAQGDEKLFF.

The DNA of the CDR3 is TGTGCCAGCAGCTTAGAGGAGGGGGACAGTGTCTATGGCTACACCTTC. Amino acid sequence: CASSLEEGDSVYGYTF. The chain uses TRBV11-2 and TRBJ1-2, with TRBD1 matching over 7 bases. Germline lookup yields CDR1 SGHAT and CDR2 FQNNGV. The CDR3 sequence is 16 residues long. V was clipped by 0 bases and J by 4 bases; unmatched bases: 8.

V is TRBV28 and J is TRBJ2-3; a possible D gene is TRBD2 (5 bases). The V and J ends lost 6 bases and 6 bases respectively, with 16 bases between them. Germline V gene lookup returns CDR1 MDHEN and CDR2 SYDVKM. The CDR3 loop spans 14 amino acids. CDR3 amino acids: CASSPSLGADTQYF. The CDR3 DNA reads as TGTGCCAGCAGCCCCTCTTTGGGAGCCGATACGCAGTATTTT.

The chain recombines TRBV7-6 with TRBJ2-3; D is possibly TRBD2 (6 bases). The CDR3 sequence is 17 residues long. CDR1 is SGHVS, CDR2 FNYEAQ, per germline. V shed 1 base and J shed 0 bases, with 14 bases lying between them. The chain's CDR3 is CASSLDIAEPSTDTQYF. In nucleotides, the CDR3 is TGTGCCAGCAGCTTAGACATAGCGGAGCCAAGCACAGATACGCAGTATTTT.

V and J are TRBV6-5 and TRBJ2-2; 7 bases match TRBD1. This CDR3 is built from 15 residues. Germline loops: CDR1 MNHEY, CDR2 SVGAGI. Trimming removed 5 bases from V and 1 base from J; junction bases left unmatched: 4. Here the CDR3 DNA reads TGTGCCAGCAGTCGGGGACAGAAGAACACCGGGGAGCTGTTTTTT. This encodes CASSRGQKNTGELFF.

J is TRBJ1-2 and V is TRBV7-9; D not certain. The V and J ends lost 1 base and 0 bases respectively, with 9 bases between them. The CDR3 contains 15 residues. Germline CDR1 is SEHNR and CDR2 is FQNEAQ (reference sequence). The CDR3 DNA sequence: TGTGCCAGCAGCTTAGACGGCAGAACTAACTATGGCTACACCTTC. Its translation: CASSLDGRTNYGYTF.

The CDR3 nucleotides read TGTGCCAGCAGACTAGGGGGAGTCTCCTACAATGAGCAGTTCTTC. It translates to CASRLGGVSYNEQFF. The chain combines TRBV4-2 with TRBJ2-1; weak D call: TRBD1 (6 bases). The CDR3 contains 15 residues. CDR1 is LGHNA and CDR2 is YNFKEQ in the germline V gene. Trimming took 6 bases from V and 0 from J, leaving 12 bases between them.

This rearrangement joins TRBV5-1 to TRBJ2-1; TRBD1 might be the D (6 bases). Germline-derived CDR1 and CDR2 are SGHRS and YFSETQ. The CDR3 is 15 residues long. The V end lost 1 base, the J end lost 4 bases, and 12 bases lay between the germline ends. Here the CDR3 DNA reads TGCGCCAGCAGCTTGAGGGGGAGTACTTACAATGAGCAGTTCTTC. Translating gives CASSLRGSTYNEQFF. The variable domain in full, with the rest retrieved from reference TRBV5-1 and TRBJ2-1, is KAGVTQTPRYLIKTRGQQVTLSCSPISGHRSVSWYQQTPGQGLQFLFEYFSETQRNKGNFPGRFSGRQFSNSRSEMNVSTLELGDSALYLCASSLRGSTYNEQFFGPGTRLTVL.

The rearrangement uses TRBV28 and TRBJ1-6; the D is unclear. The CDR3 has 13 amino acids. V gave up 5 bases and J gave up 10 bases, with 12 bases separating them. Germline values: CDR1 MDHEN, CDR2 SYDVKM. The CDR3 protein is CASSPLRSSPLHF. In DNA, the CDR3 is TGTGCCAGCAGTCCCCTTAGGAGCTCACCCCTCCACTTT.

This chain's CDR3 is CASTNPGQNYEQYF. In DNA, the CDR3 is TGTGCCAGCACTAACCCCGGACAGAACTACGAGCAGTACTTC. This rearrangement joins TRBV28 to TRBJ2-7, with a tentative D call TRBD1 (6 bases). This CDR3 region has 14 residues. V lost 7 bases and J 3 bases, leaving 16 bases between the germline ends. The germline CDR1 and CDR2 sequences are MDHEN and SYDVKM.

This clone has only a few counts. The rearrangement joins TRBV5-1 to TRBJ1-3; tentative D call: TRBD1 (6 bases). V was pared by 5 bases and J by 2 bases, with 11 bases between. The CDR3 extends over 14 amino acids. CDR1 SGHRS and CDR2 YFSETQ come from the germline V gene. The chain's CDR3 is CASRIQGAGNTIYF. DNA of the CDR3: TGCGCCAGCAGGATACAGGGCGCTGGAAACACCATATATTTT.

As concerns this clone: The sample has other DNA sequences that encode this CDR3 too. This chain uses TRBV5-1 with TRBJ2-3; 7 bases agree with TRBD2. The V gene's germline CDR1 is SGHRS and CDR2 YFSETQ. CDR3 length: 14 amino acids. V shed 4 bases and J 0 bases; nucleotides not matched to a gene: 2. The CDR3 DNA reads TGCGCCAGCAGCCCGGGACTAAGCACAGATACGCAGTATTTT. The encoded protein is CASSPGLSTDTQYF.

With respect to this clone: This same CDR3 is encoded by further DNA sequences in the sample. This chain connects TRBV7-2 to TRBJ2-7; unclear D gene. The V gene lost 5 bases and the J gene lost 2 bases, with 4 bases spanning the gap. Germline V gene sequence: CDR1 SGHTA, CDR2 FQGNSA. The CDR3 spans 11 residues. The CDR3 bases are TGTGCCAGCAGCATCACCTACGAGCAGTACTTC. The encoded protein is CASSITYEQYF.

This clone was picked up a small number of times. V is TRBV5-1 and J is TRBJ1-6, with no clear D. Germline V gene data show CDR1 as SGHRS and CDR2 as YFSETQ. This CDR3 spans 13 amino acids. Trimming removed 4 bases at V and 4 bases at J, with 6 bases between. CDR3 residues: CASSPDYNSPLHF. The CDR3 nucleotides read TGCGCCAGCAGCCCGGATTATAATTCACCCCTCCACTTT.

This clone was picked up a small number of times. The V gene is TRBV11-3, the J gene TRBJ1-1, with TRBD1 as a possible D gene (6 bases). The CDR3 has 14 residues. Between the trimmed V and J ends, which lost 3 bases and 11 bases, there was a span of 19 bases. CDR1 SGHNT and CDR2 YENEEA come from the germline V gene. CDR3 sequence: CASSFGRVQGEAFF. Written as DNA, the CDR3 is TGTGCCAGCAGCTTTGGTAGAGTACAGGGAGAGGCTTTCTTT.

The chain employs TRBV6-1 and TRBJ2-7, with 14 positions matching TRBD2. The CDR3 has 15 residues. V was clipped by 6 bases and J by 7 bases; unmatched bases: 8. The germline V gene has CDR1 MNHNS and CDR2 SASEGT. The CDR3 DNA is TGTGCCAGCAGCAGGGGACTAGCGGGAGTGTGGGAGCAGTACTTC. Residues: CASSRGLAGVWEQYF.

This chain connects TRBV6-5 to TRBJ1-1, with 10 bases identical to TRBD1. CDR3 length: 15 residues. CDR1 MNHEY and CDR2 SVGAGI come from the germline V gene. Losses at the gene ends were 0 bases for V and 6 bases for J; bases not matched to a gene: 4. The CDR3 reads CASSYSGTGVPEAFF. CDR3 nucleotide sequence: TGTGCCAGCAGTTACTCTGGGACAGGGGTCCCTGAAGCTTTCTTT.

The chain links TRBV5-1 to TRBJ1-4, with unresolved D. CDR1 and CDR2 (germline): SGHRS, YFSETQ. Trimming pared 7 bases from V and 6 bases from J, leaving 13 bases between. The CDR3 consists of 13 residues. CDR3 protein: CASRGGGDEKLFF. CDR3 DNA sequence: TGCGCCAGCCGCGGCGGTGGTGATGAAAAACTGTTTTTT.

Written as DNA, the CDR3 is TGTGCCATCACTAGCGGGCTAATCACAGATACGCAGTATTTT. Its translation is CAITSGLITDTQYF. The rearrangement joins TRBV10-3 to TRBJ2-3; TRBD2 agrees at 8 bases. Germline lookup yields CDR1 ENHRY and CDR2 SYGVKD. This CDR3 region has 14 residues. The junction had 5 bases not matched to a gene; V was cut back by 7 bases and J by 2 bases.